The present T cell receptor (beta chain) was sequenced within a study of cytomegalovirus exposure and HLA in healthy donors. Study findings and constraints: The majority of TCR sequences were rare, yet some public TCRs appeared in many donors.

Use of 60 Vbeta and 13 Jbeta primers characterized the PCR. Only in-frame clones appear in the TCRdb table, and some are missing; sequencing was by immunoSEQ multiplex PCR. The sample gives roughly 140,000 clones, around three fifths of which show up once; 2.5% to 3.5% is in the top ten. About this clone: The antigen is undetermined.

The sequenced sample consisted of PBMCs. The sequence was obtained from a woman aged 30 to 39 in good health and CMV-seropositive.

The CDR3 reads CASSTPGRDYGYTF. In nucleotides, the CDR3 is TGTGCCAGTAGTACGCCGGGGAGGGACTATGGCTACACCTTC. The rearrangement uses TRBV19 and TRBJ1-2; no definite D call. Trimming took 4 bases from V and 3 from J, leaving 12 bases between them. CDR3 length: 14 amino acids. CDR1 and CDR2 from the germline V gene are LNHDA and SQIVND (reference sequence).